Listed below are T cell receptor beta chains from one sample, sequenced in a study of T-cell reconstitution after alpha-beta-depleted transplantation in children. TCRdb re-called the PCR reads with MiXCR, one entry per CDR3 protein. The sample contains 190,000 or so distinct CDR3 sequences, 6% to 7% of which appear only once. Source: PBMCs from the stem cell graft donor, taken from the stem cell graft. Source of these receptors: a human donor who donated a stem cell graft to a child with Wiskott-Aldrich syndrome. The CDR3 runs from the conserved cysteine through the conserved F or W. D genes are given only for firm matches. A row's size may be missing; if present it is once, few, many or a size class.

many TRBJ1-5 NA TRBV24-1 TGTGCCACCAGTGGAACTGATCGGGGAGTACAACAGCCCCAGCATTTT CATSGTDRGVQQPQHF
few TRBJ2-1 TRBD2 TRBV6-1 TGTGCCAGCACGACTAGCGGCGTCTACAATGAGCAGTTCTTC CASTTSGVYNEQFF
NA TRBJ1-4 NA TRBV2 TGTGCCAGCAGTGAATCAGGGGCCCCTAATGAAAAACTGTTTTTT CASSESGAPNEKLFF
many TRBJ2-3 TRBD2 TRBV15 TGTGCCACCAGCAAAAGGACTAGCGGTAGCACAGATACGCAGTATTTT CATSKRTSGSTDTQYF
many TRBJ2-1 TRBD2 TRBV29-1 TGCAGCGTTGAAGGGGACTACTCCTACAATGAGCAGTTCTTC CSVEGDYSYNEQFF
many TRBJ2-3 NA TRBV18 TGTGCCAGCTCACCAGGTACAGGGCTACCTGCCACAGATACGCAGTATTTT CASSPGTGLPATDTQYF
few TRBJ1-2 NA TRBV5-1 TGCGCCAGCAGCTTGGGGCTCTCCTATGGCTACACCTTC CASSLGLSYGYTF
many TRBJ1-2 NA TRBV6-2/TRBV6-3 TGTGCCAGCATGACAAGATCGAGTCGATATGGCTACACCTTC CASMTRSSRYGYTF
many TRBJ2-7 TRBD2 TRBV5-6 TGTGCCAGCAGCCCCCTTAGCGGGAGCCTCCACGAGCAGTACTTC CASSPLSGSLHEQYF
many TRBJ2-1 NA TRBV6-5 TGTGCCAGCAGTTACTCGCGTGCCGGCTCGAGGAATGAGCAGTTCTTC CASSYSRAGSRNEQFF
NA TRBJ1-1 NA TRBV30 TGTGCCTGGATCCAGGGACCGTGGACTGAAGCTTTCTTT CAWIQGPWTEAFF
many TRBJ2-7 TRBD1 TRBV5-1 TGCGCCAGCAGCTGGGGGGACAGGACTACCTCCTACGAGCAGTACTTC CASSWGDRTTSYEQYF
many TRBJ2-1 TRBD1 TRBV28 TGTGCCAGCACTTCAGGGGGCAAAAATGAGCAGTTCTTC CASTSGGKNEQFF
many TRBJ1-2 TRBD1 TRBV4-1 TGCGCCAGCAGCACACACGACCGGGACAGGGGATCCTATGGCTACACCTTC CASSTHDRDRGSYGYTF
many TRBJ2-2 TRBD2 TRBV20-1 TGCAGTGCTAGTCTCGGCGGGGGGCGGACCAGCGGGGAGCTGTTTTTT CSASLGGGRTSGELFF
many TRBJ2-3 NA TRBV20-1 TGCAGTGCTTCTTTTTGGGCAGGGCTTACAGATACGCAGTATTTT CSASFWAGLTDTQYF
NA TRBJ1-6 NA TRBV5-1 TGCGCCAGCAGATTCGATAATTCACCCCTCCACTTT CASRFDNSPLHF
many TRBJ2-7 NA TRBV30 TGTGCCTGGTTCGCGGGAAACGAGCAGTACTTC CAWFAGNEQYF
many TRBJ2-1 TRBD2 TRBV10-3 TGTGCCATCAGTCCTAGCGGTACTACCTACAATGAGCAGTTCTTC CAISPSGTTYNEQFF
many TRBJ2-1 TRBD2 TRBV11-2 TGTGCCAGCAGCTTAGAAGCTAGCGGGATATGGAATGAGCAGTTCTTC CASSLEASGIWNEQFF